This TCR beta chain was sequenced in a study of shared clonotypes between healthy human individuals. The study drew its donors from healthy HIV-negative adults without recent acute infections or vaccinations. The germline CDR1 and CDR2 sequences are MNHNY and SVGAGI (reference sequence). The V and J ends lost 6 bases and 4 bases respectively, with 18 bases between them. The CDR3 loop spans 16 amino acids. Researchers ran the assay at a deep level. Clones were read by immunoSEQ multiplex PCR, and TCRdb kept only the in-frame ones, dropping some. The sample lists 2 million to 2.5 million clones; around 95% were seen once.

This chain connects TRBV6-6 to TRBJ2-2; the D gene is possibly TRBD1 (6 bases). The receptor was isolated from a man aged 18 to 30 in good health. Sequenced: naive CD4+ T cells sorted from blood. The subset denotes: CD45RA+ positively selected. The chain's CDR3 is CASSRDTRPPTGELFF. Written as DNA, the CDR3 is TGTGCCAGCAGCCGGGACACCAGACCTCCCACCGGGGAGCTGTTTTTT.